These 13 T cell receptor beta chains share one sample of origin, sequenced in a study of shared T cell receptors in the human thymus (dated by TCRdb to about 2021). Library preparation employed the immunoSEQ multiplex PCR assay. The table comes from immuneACCESS by way of TCRdb, which keeps in-frame sequences with V and J called. Part of the clones is missing from these tables; in studies checked, under half for an unresolved V gene and the rest for unknown reasons. Across this sample there are hundreds of thousands of clones, with more than 75% seen only once. The ten largest clones add up to about 0.0094% of the sample. This same sample was also taken into another study, of human thymus T cells.

The specimen sequenced was thymocytes. The origin of the receptors is a boy under two years old with a congenital heart defect. Donor details come from another sample of the same person, matched by shared clones.

This chain connects TRBV10-3 to TRBJ2-5, with a weak D call TRBD2 (6 bases). The CDR3 consists of 14 residues. Trimming took off 4 bases at V and 4 bases at J, with 13 bases between the two ends. The germline V gene encodes CDR1 ENHRY and CDR2 SYGVKD. The CDR3 here is CAISVGGLAETQYF. CDR3 coding DNA: TGTGCCATCAGTGTGGGGGGTTTAGCAGAGACCCAGTACTTC.

The chain is built from TRBV27 and TRBJ2-1, with D possibly matching TRBD2 (6 bases). V was pared by 6 bases and J by 5 bases, with 20 bases between. Germline CDR1 reads MNHEY; CDR2 reads SMNVEV (reference sequence). This CDR3 region has 16 residues. CDR3 sequence reads: CASSVSRLVFDNEQFF. In DNA form, the CDR3 reads TGTGCCAGCAGCGTAAGCAGACTAGTGTTCGACAATGAGCAGTTCTTC.

Points on this clone: At one end the junction does not follow the germline gene, possibly because of a read error. The chain uses TRBV6-6 and TRBJ1-1; D is perhaps TRBD1 (6 bases). Germline CDR1 is MNHNY and CDR2 is SVGAGI (reference sequence). CDR3 length equals 14 residues. Written as DNA, the CDR3 is TGTGACAGCAGTTCCCGACAGGCAAACACTGAAGCTTTCTTT. The encoded protein is CDSSSRQANTEAFF.

The rearrangement links TRBV7-9 to TRBJ2-7; D not resolved. The CDR3 is made up of 13 amino acids. Germline CDR1 reads SEHNR; CDR2 reads FQNEAQ (reference sequence). Trimming removed 4 bases from V and 5 bases from J, with 12 bases in between. CDR3 sequence: CASSYPYIDEQYF. In DNA, the CDR3 is TGTGCCAGCAGCTACCCGTACATCGACGAGCAGTACTTC.

The rearrangement uses TRBV28 and TRBJ1-1, with D maybe TRBD1 (5 bases). This CDR3 region has 15 residues. Trimming shortened V by 5 bases and J by 6 bases, and 19 bases separated the two germline ends. Germline assignment: CDR1 MDHEN and CDR2 SYDVKM. CDR3 nucleotide sequence: TGTGCCAGCAGTCCCATTAAACAGGTATTCCCTGAAGCTTTCTTT. Translated: CASSPIKQVFPEAFF. The full variable domain, rest sourced from reference TRBV28 and TRBJ1-1, is DVKVTQSSRYLVKRTGEKVFLECVQDMDHENMFWYRQDPGLGLRLIYFSYDVKMKEKGDIPEGYSVSREKKERFSLILESASTNQTSMYLCASSPIKQVFPEAFFGQGTRLTVV.

The chain joins TRBV4-3 to TRBJ2-7, with D unresolved. Looked up from germline, CDR1 is LGHNA and CDR2 is YSLEER. V was trimmed by 1 base and J by 3 bases, leaving 4 bases between them. This CDR3 region has 12 residues. The CDR3: CASSQVCYEQYF. CDR3 in DNA: TGCGCCAGCAGCCAAGTCTGCTACGAGCAGTACTTC.

The V and J genes are TRBV29-1 and TRBJ2-5; D may be TRBD1 (6 bases). Trimming took off 2 bases at V and 4 bases at J, with 17 bases between the two ends. Germline V gene lookup returns CDR1 SQVTM and CDR2 ANQGSEA. The CDR3 length is 15 residues. The CDR3 nucleotides are TGCAGCGTTGAATCGGCAGGGGTTGATTCAGAGACCCAGTACTTC. The encoded protein is CSVESAGVDSETQYF.

The V gene is TRBV6-5, the J gene TRBJ2-7; D may be TRBD2 (5 bases). This CDR3 spans 14 amino acids. CDR1 is MNHEY and CDR2 is SVGAGI in the germline V gene. Trimming pared 0 bases from V and 1 base from J, leaving 7 bases between. The CDR3 reads CASSYSSGSYEQYF. CDR3 coding DNA: TGTGCCAGCAGTTACTCATCGGGGTCCTACGAGCAGTACTTC.

The CDR3 spells CASSETGGSGNTIYF. Here the CDR3 DNA reads TGTGCCAGCAGTGAGACAGGGGGATCTGGAAACACCATATATTTT. The chain couples TRBV6-1 to TRBJ1-3; TRBD1 aligns across 9 bases. The germline V gene encodes CDR1 MNHNS and CDR2 SASEGT. The ends lost 3 bases at V and 1 base at J; junction bases unmatched: 1. This CDR3 is built from 15 residues.

This chain connects TRBV14 to TRBJ2-7; TRBD1 matches at 12 bases. From germline, CDR1 is SGHDN and CDR2 FVKESK. The V and J ends lost 4 bases and 2 bases, in that order; junction bases with no gene match: 12. The CDR3 consists of 18 residues. CDR3 loop: CASSPGQGAPGQTYEQYF. CDR3 bases: TGTGCCAGCAGCCCGGGACAGGGGGCCCCGGGACAAACCTACGAGCAGTACTTC.

The rearrangement joins TRBV30 to TRBJ1-6; D not resolved. The CDR3 totals 14 residues. Trimming cost V 5 bases and J 8 bases, with 16 bases left between them. CDR1 and CDR2 (germline): GTSNPN, SVGIG (reference sequence). The CDR3 reads CAWAPGLSHSPLHF. The CDR3 DNA reads TGTGCCTGGGCGCCGGGTTTGAGTCATTCACCCCTCCACTTT.

This clone occurred once. The chain carries TRBV5-6 and TRBJ2-7, with unresolved D. The CDR3 runs to 13 residues. Between the trimmed V and J ends, which lost 4 bases and 3 bases, there was a span of 11 bases. Germline assignment: CDR1 SGHDT and CDR2 YYEEEE. CDR3 amino acids: CASSEPPFYEQYF. For the CDR3, the DNA is TGTGCCAGCAGCGAGCCCCCCTTCTACGAGCAGTACTTC.

There are a few counts of this clone. The V and J genes are TRBV5-6 and TRBJ2-7; perhaps TRBD1 as D (6 bases). The CDR3 is 15 amino acids. Germline CDR1 reads SGHDT; CDR2 reads YYEEEE. The V end lost 0 bases, the J end lost 2 bases, and 12 bases lay between the germline ends. The CDR3 sequence is CASSLGPGQAYEQYF. The CDR3 DNA follows: TGTGCCAGCAGCTTGGGACCGGGACAAGCCTACGAGCAGTACTTC. Full variable domain (outside the CDR3, taken from reference TRBV5-6 and TRBJ2-7): DAGVTQSPTHLIKTRGQQVTLRCSPKSGHDTVSWYQQALGQGPQFIFQYYEEEERQRGNFPDRFSGHQFPNYSSELNVNALLLGDSALYLCASSLGPGQAYEQYFGPGTRLTVT.